This entry lists 20 T cell receptor beta chains sequenced from one sample in a study of long-term antiretroviral therapy in people with HIV. Samples were assayed with immunoSEQ v3.0 at survey level. Libraries were prepared by immunoSEQ multiplex PCR; TCRdb keeps only in-frame clonotypes and omits some of them. The sample yields some 22,000 clones, approximately 91% seen once. Sequences were derived from unsorted PBMCs, sampled 0.6 years after starting antiretroviral therapy. The receptors here all came from a man aged 55 to 70 with HIV.

The gene calls are TRBV7-2 and TRBJ2-7, with no clear D. With 1 base removed from V and 3 bases from J, the gap between germline ends came to 10 bases. CDR3 length: 14 residues. Germline V CDR1 and CDR2: SGHTA, FQGNSA. The CDR3 DNA reads TGTGCCAGCAGCTTAGACGCCACCTACTACGAGCAGTACTTC. Protein: CASSLDATYYEQYF.

In this sample, this clone turned up once. J is TRBJ2-3 and V is TRBV5-1; possibly TRBD2 for D (6 bases). Germline CDR1 reads SGHRS; CDR2 reads YFSETQ. The CDR3 runs 15 residues. V was clipped by 0 bases and J by 6 bases, with 14 bases between them. The CDR3 sequence is CASSLDPRRGDTQYF. CDR3 nucleotide sequence: TGCGCCAGCAGCTTGGATCCTCGACGGGGGGATACGCAGTATTTT. The variable domain in full, completed from reference TRBV5-1 and TRBJ2-3, reads KAGVTQTPRYLIKTRGQQVTLSCSPISGHRSVSWYQQTPGQGLQFLFEYFSETQRNKGNFPGRFSGRQFSNSRSEMNVSTLELGDSALYLCASSLDPRRGDTQYFGPGTRLTVL.

V gene TRBV6-5 combines with J gene TRBJ2-5; the D gene is possibly TRBD2 (7 bases). The tail of the sequence fits TRBJ2-7 better, so the J call may be wrong. Germline-derived CDR1 and CDR2 are MNHEY and SVGAGI. CDR3 length: 15 residues. The CDR3 DNA reads TGTGCCAGCAGTTACTTACGGGGGGCAAGCTACGAGCAGTACTTC. Protein sequence: CASSYLRGASYEQYF.

The rearrangement joins TRBV28 to TRBJ1-6; D uncertain. Germline V CDR1 and CDR2: MDHEN, SYDVKM. Trimming shortened V by 4 bases and J by 0 bases, and 7 bases separated the two germline ends. The CDR3 loop spans 15 amino acids. The CDR3, as DNA: TGTGCCAGCAGTTCAGAGAGCTCCTATAATTCACCCCTCCACTTT. It specifies CASSSESSYNSPLHF.

V and J are TRBV5-4 and TRBJ1-2; TRBD1 is a possible D gene (5 bases). The V end lost 4 bases, the J end lost 6 bases, and 19 bases lay between the germline ends. CDR3 length: 15 amino acids. CDR1 is SGHNT and CDR2 is YYREEE in the germline V gene (reference sequence). CDR3 DNA: TGTGCCAGCAGCCCCGGCTCTTCGGGGGTGGATGGCTACACCTTC. This encodes CASSPGSSGVDGYTF.

The chain joins TRBV10-3 to TRBJ1-4; 7 bases fit TRBD1. The germline V gene encodes CDR1 ENHRY and CDR2 SYGVKD. V trimming: 3 bases; J trimming: 5 bases; junction bases outside the gene matches: 9. The CDR3 sequence is 16 residues long. This CDR3 reads CAISDFNRGTNEKLFF. As DNA, the CDR3 is TGTGCCATCAGTGACTTCAACAGGGGTACAAATGAAAAACTGTTTTTT.

The CDR3 loop is CASSYPGQGRNEQFF. The DNA of the CDR3 is TGTGCCAGCAGTTATCCCGGACAGGGGCGCAATGAGCAGTTCTTC. The chain is built from TRBV6-5 and TRBJ2-1; TRBD1 aligns across 9 bases. The germline V gene encodes CDR1 MNHEY and CDR2 SVGAGI. The CDR3 covers 15 residues. After removal of 3 bases from V and 6 bases from J, the junction contained 6 bases not matched to a gene.

The rearrangement uses TRBV6-5 and TRBJ1-2, with D unresolved. CDR1 is MNHEY, CDR2 SVGAGI, per germline. The CDR3 runs to 14 residues. Trimming cost V 0 bases and J 1 base, with 6 bases left between them. The CDR3 sequence is CASSYSRVNYGYTF. The CDR3 bases are TGTGCCAGCAGTTACTCGAGGGTTAACTATGGCTACACCTTC.

The chain is built from TRBV15 and TRBJ1-1; D possibly corresponds to TRBD1 (5 bases). Trimming cost V 5 bases and J 1 base, with 8 bases left between them. CDR3 length: 13 amino acids. Germline-derived CDR1 and CDR2 are LNHNV and YYDKDF (reference sequence). The chain's CDR3 is CATSHGGNTEAFF. The DNA for the CDR3 is TGTGCCACCAGCCACGGGGGGAACACTGAAGCTTTCTTT.

The genes are TRBV19 and TRBJ2-7, with D hard to call. V lost 6 bases, J lost 0 bases, and 21 bases lay in between. This CDR3 region has 17 residues. Germline V gives CDR1 LNHDA, CDR2 SQIVND (reference sequence). CDR3 DNA sequence: TGTGCCAGTAGGGTTCGGAACTCTGGGGTCTTCTCCTACGAGCAGTACTTC. Translated, it gives CASRVRNSGVFSYEQYF. Based on the CDR3 plus reference TRBV19 and TRBJ2-7, the full variable domain is DGGITQSPKYLFRKEGQNVTLSCEQNLNHDAMYWYRQDPGQGLRLIYYSQIVNDFQKGDIAEGYSVSREKKESFPLTVTSAQKNPTAFYLCASRVRNSGVFSYEQYFGPGTRLTVT.

V gene TRBV11-2 combines with J gene TRBJ1-5; 8 bases agree with TRBD1. The V gene end was trimmed by 4 bases and the J gene end by 1 base; junction bases not matched to a gene: 6. The germline V gene has CDR1 SGHAT and CDR2 FQNNGV. The CDR3 sequence is 16 residues long. This CDR3 is CASSSGQGLSNQPQHF. The CDR3 DNA reads as TGTGCCAGCAGCTCTGGACAGGGCCTGAGCAATCAGCCCCAGCATTTT.

The rearrangement uses TRBV19 and TRBJ1-3; D perhaps matches TRBD1 (5 bases). Germline V gene lookup returns CDR1 LNHDA and CDR2 SQIVND (reference sequence). This CDR3 has 19 amino acids. The V end lost 6 bases, the J end lost 0 bases, and 24 bases lay between the germline ends. CDR3 loop: CASSVFPGPTPSSGNTIYF. CDR3 in DNA: TGTGCCAGTAGCGTTTTTCCGGGACCGACTCCGAGCTCTGGAAACACCATATATTTT.

J is TRBJ1-2 and V is TRBV29-1; TRBD1 might be the D (6 bases). Trimming left V 5 bases short and J 2 bases short, with 18 bases between. Per germline, CDR1 SQVTM and CDR2 ANQGSEA. This CDR3 contains 15 residues. CDR3 loop: CSVRRGRLGNYGYTF. The CDR3, as DNA: TGCAGCGTTCGCAGGGGACGACTAGGGAACTATGGCTACACCTTC.

J is TRBJ2-7 and V is TRBV2; D is undetermined. The CDR3 contains 15 residues. V lost 3 bases to trimming and J lost 2 bases, with 14 bases between them. Germline CDR1 is SNHLY and CDR2 is FYNNEI. The DNA of the CDR3 is TGTGCCAGCAGTGAGCAGACTGCTGTCCCCTACGAGCAGTACTTC. Translated: CASSEQTAVPYEQYF. Using reference TRBV2 and TRBJ2-7 for the parts outside the CDR3, the full variable domain is EPEVTQTPSHQVTQMGQEVILRCVPISNHLYFYWYRQILGQKVEFLVSFYNNEISEKSEIFDDQFSVERPDGSNFTLKIRSTKLEDSAMYFCASSEQTAVPYEQYFGPGTRLTVT.

This sequence joins TRBV29-1 and TRBJ2-7; the D call may be TRBD1 or TRBD2 (5 bases each). Trimming left V 6 bases short and J 2 bases short, with 14 bases between. Germline values: CDR1 SQVTM, CDR2 ANQGSEA. The CDR3 sequence is 13 residues long. CDR3 nucleotide sequence: TGCAGCGTGGGGGTGGGAAGCCCCTACGAGCAGTACTTC. Protein sequence: CSVGVGSPYEQYF.

V usage is TRBV9 and J usage is TRBJ2-4; 9 positions match TRBD1. V lost 4 bases, J lost 6 bases, and 14 bases stayed unmatched. The germline V gene encodes CDR1 SGDLS and CDR2 YYNGEE. This CDR3 has 17 residues. In DNA, the CDR3 is TGTGCCAGCAGCACCCGGACAGGGGATCCCTTCCGAAACATTCAGTACTTC. Encoded protein: CASSTRTGDPFRNIQYF.

This clone was recorded once. This chain joins TRBV6-5 and TRBJ2-1; no clear D. V lost 4 bases and J lost 0, with 13 bases in between. Germline-derived CDR1 and CDR2 are MNHEY and SVGAGI. The CDR3 is 16 amino acids. The CDR3: CASSSTGGSSYNEQFF. CDR3 nucleotides: TGTGCCAGCAGTTCCACGGGCGGCAGCTCCTACAATGAGCAGTTCTTC.

The CDR3 spells CASSLAGTGENYGYTF. DNA for the CDR3: TGCGCCAGCAGCTTGGCCGGGACAGGGGAAAACTATGGCTACACCTTC. The chain links TRBV5-1 to TRBJ1-2; 10 bases are shared with TRBD1. Germline assignment: CDR1 SGHRS and CDR2 YFSETQ. The CDR3 has 16 residues. The junction had 4 bases not matched to a gene; V was cut back by 0 bases and J by 2 bases.

The chain couples TRBV2 to TRBJ2-1; unclear D gene. Germline V gene sequence: CDR1 SNHLY, CDR2 FYNNEI. The CDR3 contains 14 residues. Between the trimmed V and J ends, which lost 3 bases and 10 bases, there was a span of 16 bases. CDR3 sequence reads: CASSDPPPGPEQFF. CDR3 DNA: TGTGCCAGCAGTGACCCACCACCGGGCCCCGAGCAGTTCTTC. Variable domain in full (rest from reference TRBV2 and TRBJ2-1): EPEVTQTPSHQVTQMGQEVILRCVPISNHLYFYWYRQILGQKVEFLVSFYNNEISEKSEIFDDQFSVERPDGSNFTLKIRSTKLEDSAMYFCASSDPPPGPEQFFGPGTRLTVL.

The gene calls are TRBV5-4 and TRBJ2-1; TRBD2 is a possible D gene (7 bases). Trimming pared 3 bases from V and 3 bases from J, leaving 16 bases between. The CDR3 consists of 16 residues. CDR1 and CDR2 from the germline V gene are SGHNT and YYREEE (reference sequence). CDR3 residues: CASSWGVGGVYNEQFF. CDR3 coding DNA: TGTGCCAGCAGCTGGGGGGTAGGGGGGGTCTACAATGAGCAGTTCTTC.